A single sample gave rise to the 28 T cell receptor beta chains below, sequenced in a study of blood T cell repertoires in COVID-19. This table comes from immunoSEQ multiplex PCR, and its TCRdb copy is limited to in-frame clones, with some not included. The table shows about 150,000 clones, with approximately 82% occurring only once. The sequencing sample was made of peripheral blood. These receptors were taken from a man between 60 and 70 years old who had recovered from COVID-19.

This sequence joins TRBV16 and TRBJ1-1; a possible D gene is TRBD1 (6 bases). From germline, CDR1 is KGHSY and CDR2 FQNENV. The V end was cut by 0 bases, the J end by 5 bases, with 13 bases between. The CDR3 length is 15 residues. CDR3 region: CASSQSAGRGTEAFF. CDR3 sequence (DNA): TGTGCCAGCAGCCAATCGGCAGGGAGGGGGACTGAAGCTTTCTTT.

The rearrangement joins TRBV7-3 to TRBJ2-3, with TRBD2 matching 10 bases. The CDR3 runs to 14 residues. The ends lost 5 bases at V and 1 base at J; junction bases unmatched: 0. Germline V lookup: CDR1 SGHTA, CDR2 FQGTGA. The CDR3 here is CASSLAGGTDTQYF. CDR3 in DNA: TGTGCCAGCAGCCTAGCGGGAGGCACAGATACGCAGTATTTT.

This clone was observed a handful of times. The V gene is TRBV7-9, the J gene TRBJ1-4; 9 bases are shared with TRBD1. Germline trimming cut 9 bases from V and 8 bases from J; bases unmatched to any gene: 13. The CDR3 spans 15 residues. CDR1 is SEHNR and CDR2 is FQNEAQ in the germline V gene (reference sequence). The CDR3 loop is CASTPGTGTYEKLFF. The DNA for the CDR3 is TGTGCCAGTACCCCAGGGACAGGGACCTACGAAAAACTGTTTTTT.

The chain carries TRBV14 and TRBJ2-3; D remains ambiguous. In germline, CDR1 is SGHDN, CDR2 FVKESK. The CDR3 has 14 amino acids. V lost 3 bases and J 5 bases, leaving 12 bases between the germline ends. CDR3 bases: TGTGCCAGCAGCCAGAGCTTAAGCCGAGATACGCAGTATTTT. It yields the protein CASSQSLSRDTQYF.

This sequence joins TRBV19 and TRBJ2-3; 14 bases are a match to TRBD2. Germline V CDR1 and CDR2: LNHDA, SQIVND (reference sequence). The V segment lost 5 bases and the J segment 2 bases; nucleotides outside the gene matches: 3. This CDR3 has 16 residues. The CDR3 is CASSGLAGGATDTQYF. The DNA for the CDR3 is TGTGCCAGTAGTGGACTAGCGGGGGGTGCCACAGATACGCAGTATTTT. Variable domain in full (rest from reference TRBV19 and TRBJ2-3): DGGITQSPKYLFRKEGQNVTLSCEQNLNHDAMYWYRQDPGQGLRLIYYSQIVNDFQKGDIAEGYSVSREKKESFPLTVTSAQKNPTAFYLCASSGLAGGATDTQYFGPGTRLTVL.

This chain joins TRBV6-5 and TRBJ2-2; D may be TRBD2 (7 bases). The CDR3 extends over 13 amino acids. Per the germline V gene, CDR1 is MNHEY and CDR2 is SVGAGI. Trimming cost V 7 bases and J 9 bases, with 15 bases left between them. The CDR3 protein is CASTGRGGRELFF. The CDR3 DNA reads as TGTGCCAGCACTGGGAGGGGGGGCCGGGAGCTGTTTTTT.

The chain carries TRBV9 and TRBJ1-1; D is possibly TRBD1 (5 bases). V was cut by 2 bases and J by 5 bases, with 10 bases left in between. The CDR3 contains 13 residues. CDR1 SGDLS and CDR2 YYNGEE come from the germline V gene. CDR3 in amino acids: CASSVQGWTEAFF. The CDR3 DNA is TGTGCCAGCAGCGTTCAGGGCTGGACTGAAGCTTTCTTT.

This chain links TRBV7-9 with TRBJ1-1, with 8 bases that match TRBD1. With V trimmed by 3 bases and J by 1 base, 4 bases remained unmatched. CDR1 SEHNR and CDR2 FQNEAQ come from the germline V gene (reference sequence). The CDR3 sequence is 15 residues long. Here the CDR3 reads CASSFRTGSNTEAFF. CDR3 sequence (DNA): TGTGCCAGCAGCTTTAGGACAGGGTCGAACACTGAAGCTTTCTTT.

The chain joins TRBV11-2 to TRBJ2-7; 9 bases are a match to TRBD1. Germline loops: CDR1 SGHAT, CDR2 FQNNGV. V shed 2 bases and J 2 bases; nucleotides not matched to a gene: 7. The CDR3 runs 16 residues. CDR3 sequence reads: CASSLITRQGAYEQYF. The CDR3 bases are TGTGCCAGCAGCTTAATCACGAGACAGGGGGCCTACGAGCAGTACTTC.

This clone has only one observation. The gene calls are TRBV7-9 and TRBJ2-3; a possible D gene is TRBD2 (7 bases). V lost 1 base to trimming and J lost 4 bases, with 9 bases between them. The length of the CDR3 is 14 residues. The V gene's germline CDR1 is SEHNR and CDR2 FQNEAQ (reference sequence). CDR3 sequence: CASSLVGGADTQYF. In nucleotides, the CDR3 is TGTGCCAGCAGCTTAGTAGGGGGGGCAGATACGCAGTATTTT.

This clone was found many times. The chain has TRBV19 and TRBJ1-6; a possible D gene is TRBD1 (5 bases). This CDR3 is 14 amino acids long. Germline V gene sequence: CDR1 LNHDA, CDR2 SQIVND (reference sequence). V shed 7 bases and J shed 8 bases, with 15 bases lying between them. The CDR3 region is CASTTTVGDSPLHF. The DNA of the CDR3 is TGTGCCAGTACCACGACAGTAGGAGATTCACCCCTCCACTTT. Together with reference TRBV19 and TRBJ1-6, the CDR3 gives the full variable domain: DGGITQSPKYLFRKEGQNVTLSCEQNLNHDAMYWYRQDPGQGLRLIYYSQIVNDFQKGDIAEGYSVSREKKESFPLTVTSAQKNPTAFYLCASTTTVGDSPLHFGNGTRLTVT.

The J gene is TRBJ1-4, the V gene TRBV19; 7 bases map to TRBD1. The CDR3 contains 16 residues. J was trimmed by 2 bases and V by 5 bases; bases with no gene match: 8. Germline CDR1 LNHDA, CDR2 SQIVND (reference sequence). CDR3 DNA: TGTGCCAGTAGTTCGACAGGGCGTTCGACTAATGAAAAACTGTTTTTT. Encoded protein: CASSSTGRSTNEKLFF. Full variable domain (rest looked up from reference TRBV19 and TRBJ1-4): DGGITQSPKYLFRKEGQNVTLSCEQNLNHDAMYWYRQDPGQGLRLIYYSQIVNDFQKGDIAEGYSVSREKKESFPLTVTSAQKNPTAFYLCASSSTGRSTNEKLFFGSGTQLSVL.

The V and J genes are TRBV4-3 and TRBJ1-2, with 12 bases matching TRBD1. Germline V gene sequence: CDR1 LGHNA, CDR2 YSLEER. J lost 8 bases, V lost 0 bases, and 10 bases had no gene match. This CDR3 spans 17 amino acids. The DNA of the CDR3 is TGCGCCAGCAGCCAAGATCTAGGGACAGGGGGCCGGACGGGCTACACCTTC. This translates into CASSQDLGTGGRTGYTF.

The chain carries TRBV7-3 and TRBJ2-3, with 10 bases that match TRBD2. V was pared by 6 bases and J by 1 base, with 4 bases of the junction left unmatched. This CDR3 is built from 15 residues. Germline V CDR1 and CDR2: SGHTA, FQGTGA. CDR3 bases: TGTGCCAGCAGTCGCGGGACTAGCGGCACAGATACGCAGTATTTT. Its protein product is CASSRGTSGTDTQYF.

J is TRBJ1-2 and V is TRBV6-6; D is ambiguous. Germline lookup yields CDR1 MNHNY and CDR2 SVGAGI (reference sequence). CDR3 length equals 16 residues. V shed 0 bases and J shed 8 bases, with 19 bases lying between them. CDR3 sequence (DNA): TGTGCCAGCAGTTACTCCCAAGAAGGACTTCTTGGGGGCTACACCTTC. It encodes CASSYSQEGLLGGYTF.

V and J are TRBV21-1 and TRBJ1-2; the D call in the table, TRBD1, was not verified against the DNA. TRBV21-1 is a pseudogene segment. This CDR3 has 15 amino acids. CDR3 sequence (DNA): TGTGCCAGCAGCAAAAAGGGGCGGAGAAACTATGGCTACACCTTC. This gives the protein CASSKKGRRNYGYTF.

The chain employs TRBV14 and TRBJ2-3, with 8 bases fitting TRBD2. The V gene end was trimmed by 1 base and the J gene end by 4 bases; junction bases not matched to a gene: 4. This CDR3 is built from 15 residues. CDR1 and CDR2 (germline): SGHDN, FVKESK. CDR3 in amino acids: CASSQAAGGADTQYF. CDR3 nucleotides: TGTGCCAGCAGCCAAGCCGCGGGGGGCGCAGATACGCAGTATTTT.

This clone has a single count. The chain employs TRBV6-6 and TRBJ1-2, with D possibly matching TRBD1 (6 bases). Trimming took 2 bases from V and 4 from J, leaving 11 bases between them. The CDR3 spans 14 residues. Germline CDR1 and CDR2: MNHNY and SVGAGI (reference sequence). The CDR3 loop is CASSYGGASYGYTF. The CDR3 DNA is TGTGCCAGCAGTTACGGGGGGGCGAGCTATGGCTACACCTTC.

The chain has TRBV29-1 and TRBJ2-6, with D maybe TRBD2 (6 bases). From germline, CDR1 is SQVTM and CDR2 ANQGSEA. The V and J ends lost 4 bases and 2 bases respectively, with 12 bases between them. The CDR3 has 15 residues. The CDR3 region has the DNA TGCAGCGTTGCGAGCAGGAGGGCTGGGGCCAACGTCCTGACTTTC. This sequence encodes CSVASRRAGANVLTF.

The CDR3 coding sequence is TGCGCCAGCAGCCCCGGACTGTTACAATCTGAGCAGTACTTC. Translating gives CASSPGLLQSEQYF. The chain couples TRBV4-3 to TRBJ2-7; D possibly corresponds to TRBD2 (5 bases). Germline lookup yields CDR1 LGHNA and CDR2 YSLEER. Trimming left V 4 bases short and J 7 bases short, with 17 bases between. The CDR3 extends over 14 amino acids.

This clone turned up a few times. This rearrangement joins TRBV6-2 or TRBV6-3 to TRBJ2-1; D remains ambiguous. Germline V gene lookup returns CDR1 MNHEY and CDR2 SVGEGT. V was trimmed by 2 bases and J by 0 bases, leaving 14 bases between them. CDR3 size: 17 residues. CDR3 bases: TGTGCCAGCAGTTACCCCACGCGTCCGGGCTCCTACAATGAGCAGTTCTTC. This encodes CASSYPTRPGSYNEQFF.

This clone appeared a single time. This sequence joins TRBV24-1 and TRBJ2-5; D perhaps matches TRBD1 (6 bases). The CDR3 length is 13 residues. With 6 bases removed from V and 2 bases from J, the gap between germline ends came to 9 bases. Germline assignment: CDR1 KGHDR and CDR2 SFDVKD. The CDR3 spells CATSQGGQETQYF. The DNA of the CDR3 is TGTGCCACCAGTCAAGGGGGTCAAGAGACCCAGTACTTC.

This chain connects TRBV7-9 to TRBJ1-2; possibly TRBD1 for D (5 bases). This CDR3 spans 14 amino acids. Germline CDR1 reads SEHNR; CDR2 reads FQNEAQ (reference sequence). V was cut by 1 base and J by 8 bases, with 14 bases left in between. The CDR3, as DNA: TGTGCCAGCAGCTTAGACCACGGGGGGATGGGCTACACCTTC. Protein: CASSLDHGGMGYTF.

The chain is built from TRBV19 and TRBJ1-2, with 11 bases identical to TRBD1. Trimming took 6 bases from V and 5 from J; bases not matched to a gene: 8. The germline V gene has CDR1 LNHDA and CDR2 SQIVND (reference sequence). The CDR3 consists of 15 residues. The CDR3 sequence: CASSSQGQGGYGYTF. CDR3 sequence (DNA): TGTGCCAGTAGCTCACAGGGACAGGGGGGTTATGGCTACACCTTC.

The chain is built from TRBV27 and TRBJ1-4; D is uncertain. CDR1 is MNHEY, CDR2 SMNVEV, per germline (reference sequence). V lost 0 bases and J 4 bases, leaving 9 bases between the germline ends. CDR3 length: 15 amino acids. The CDR3 is CASSLSVSGNEKLFF. The DNA of the CDR3 is TGTGCCAGCAGTTTATCGGTCAGCGGTAATGAAAAACTGTTTTTT.

CDR3 bases: TGTGCCAGCAGTCTCATGACAGGGAATAATGAAAAACTGTTTTTT. The encoded protein is CASSLMTGNNEKLFF. The rearrangement links TRBV28 to TRBJ1-4; 7 nucleotides match TRBD1. With 5 bases clipped from V and 4 bases from J, the junction kept 7 bases outside the gene matches. There are 15 residues in the CDR3. CDR1 is MDHEN and CDR2 is SYDVKM in the germline V gene. The entire variable domain, with the rest obtained from reference TRBV28 and TRBJ1-4, is as follows: DVKVTQSSRYLVKRTGEKVFLECVQDMDHENMFWYRQDPGLGLRLIYFSYDVKMKEKGDIPEGYSVSREKKERFSLILESASTNQTSMYLCASSLMTGNNEKLFFGSGTQLSVL.

The chain employs TRBV4-1 and TRBJ2-7; 8 positions match TRBD2. The V gene end was trimmed by 4 bases and the J gene end by 1 base; junction bases not matched to a gene: 9. From germline, CDR1 is MGHRA and CDR2 YSYEKL. This CDR3 has 16 residues. For the CDR3, the DNA is TGCGCCAGCAGCCGCTCAACTAGCGGACTTTCCTACGAGCAGTACTTC. It codes for CASSRSTSGLSYEQYF.

The gene calls are TRBV30 and TRBJ1-1; TRBD1 matches 7 bases. Germline V gene lookup returns CDR1 GTSNPN and CDR2 SVGIG (reference sequence). The CDR3 runs to 13 residues. The V and J ends lost 3 bases and 6 bases, in that order; junction bases with no gene match: 7. DNA of the CDR3: TGTGCCTGGAGACGACAGGGATCCCCTGAAGCTTTCTTT. This encodes CAWRRQGSPEAFF. Full variable domain (remainder filled in from reference TRBV30 and TRBJ1-1): SQTIHQWPATLVQPVGSPLSLECTVEGTSNPNLYWYRQAAGRGLQLLFYSVGIGQISSEVPQNLSASRPQDRQFILSSKKLLLSDSGFYLCAWRRQGSPEAFFGQGTRLTVV.